This TCR beta chain was captured in a study of blood T cells in healthy people across ages. The CDR3 consists of 13 residues. Trimming stripped 6 bases from V and 9 bases from J, with 20 bases between. Germline V lookup: CDR1 SQVTM, CDR2 ANQGSEA. Primed by a sample-barcoded 5' primer and a J-beta primer mix, a second PCR proceeded for roughly 7 to 12 cycles. Each cDNA molecule received a tag from a template-switch adaptor that had 12 random nucleotides. TCRdb analysed the 5' RACE reads with MiXCR anew, one entry per CDR3 protein. The sample holds around 1.1 million distinct CDR3 sequences, about two fifths seen once. Study outcomes and limitations: Changes seen in expanded clonotypes were possibly confounded by donor CMV status left unknown.

About this clonotype: Its antigen remains unknown.

Each donor was a healthy Caucasian individual from Russia, aged about 6 to 95. The sequencing sample was made of blood. The source of this sequence is a man aged 18 to 29 in good health. The chain uses TRBV29-1 and TRBJ1-2; weak D call: TRBD1 (5 bases). CDR3 coding DNA: TGCAGCGTCATTGACAGCCAGCAGTATAGCTACACCTTC. Protein: CSVIDSQQYSYTF.